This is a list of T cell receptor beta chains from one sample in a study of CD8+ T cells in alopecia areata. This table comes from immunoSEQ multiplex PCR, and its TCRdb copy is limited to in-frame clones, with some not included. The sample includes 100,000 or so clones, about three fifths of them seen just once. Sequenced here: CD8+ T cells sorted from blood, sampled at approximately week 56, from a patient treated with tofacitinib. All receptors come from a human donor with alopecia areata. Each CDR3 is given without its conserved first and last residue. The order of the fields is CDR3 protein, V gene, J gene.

cdr3_aa: ASSLGGPTDTQY; v_call: TRBV7-9; j_call: TRBJ2-3
cdr3_aa: ASSRTRGRGDIQY; v_call: TRBV5-1; j_call: TRBJ2-4
cdr3_aa: ASSLVGLAEKETQY; v_call: TRBV11-2; j_call: TRBJ2-5
cdr3_aa: ASSLGREREQF; v_call: TRBV5-1; j_call: TRBJ2-1
cdr3_aa: ASSSPDTQY; v_call: TRBV5-1; j_call: TRBJ2-3
cdr3_aa: ASSFGLAGAPSYEQY; v_call: TRBV5-1; j_call: TRBJ2-7
cdr3_aa: SVEIPDTGELF; v_call: TRBV29-1; j_call: TRBJ2-2
cdr3_aa: ASSPPGSDTQY; v_call: TRBV18; j_call: TRBJ2-3
cdr3_aa: ASTEAGGPVDEQF; v_call: TRBV5-1; j_call: TRBJ2-1
cdr3_aa: ASSFMGQEDSPLH; v_call: TRBV13; j_call: TRBJ1-6
cdr3_aa: ASAWGGGNEQY; v_call: TRBV5-6; j_call: TRBJ2-7
cdr3_aa: SVEIRAHNYGYT; v_call: TRBV29-1; j_call: TRBJ1-2
cdr3_aa: ASSQGPGLYNSPLH; v_call: TRBV6-6; j_call: TRBJ1-6
cdr3_aa: ASSLSGVPNNYGYT; v_call: TRBV27; j_call: TRBJ1-2
cdr3_aa: ASSQEAVTRQETQY; v_call: TRBV4-2; j_call: TRBJ2-5
cdr3_aa: ASSYGVDEQF; v_call: TRBV5-4; j_call: TRBJ2-1
cdr3_aa: ASSQDFGYKDIQY; v_call: TRBV4-1; j_call: TRBJ2-4
cdr3_aa: ATSTTRQWSAF; v_call: TRBV15; j_call: TRBJ1-1
cdr3_aa: ASSPIGDTEAF; v_call: TRBV11-1; j_call: TRBJ1-1
cdr3_aa: ASSDREIDDEQF; v_call: TRBV10-1; j_call: TRBJ2-1
cdr3_aa: ASIQGQGSSEQF; v_call: TRBV2; j_call: TRBJ2-1
cdr3_aa: ASSWTGEAF; v_call: TRBV7-9; j_call: TRBJ1-1
cdr3_aa: ASSLDGVRGTETQY; v_call: TRBV5-4; j_call: TRBJ2-5
cdr3_aa: ASSARLYEQY; v_call: TRBV7-9; j_call: TRBJ2-7
cdr3_aa: ASSSAGNEQF; v_call: TRBV7-8; j_call: TRBJ2-1
cdr3_aa: ASSPETSRHEQY; v_call: TRBV7-6; j_call: TRBJ2-7
cdr3_aa: ASRPGQGTYGYT; v_call: TRBV6-1; j_call: TRBJ1-2
cdr3_aa: ASSGGTGYGYT; v_call: TRBV27; j_call: TRBJ1-2
cdr3_aa: ATSRAGQGNEKLF; v_call: TRBV15; j_call: TRBJ1-4
cdr3_aa: ASSVLQGKDGYT; v_call: TRBV5-1; j_call: TRBJ1-2
cdr3_aa: ASSLGGSPYEQY; v_call: TRBV5-6; j_call: TRBJ2-7
cdr3_aa: SVGQNNEQF; v_call: TRBV29-1; j_call: TRBJ2-1
cdr3_aa: ASSRNPGQGAEAF; v_call: TRBV4-1; j_call: TRBJ1-1
cdr3_aa: AWSSSATEQF; v_call: TRBV30; j_call: TRBJ2-1
cdr3_aa: ASSRGHGTEAF; v_call: TRBV7-9; j_call: TRBJ1-1
cdr3_aa: ASSPRDRRNYNEQF; v_call: TRBV13; j_call: TRBJ2-1
cdr3_aa: ASSWIQGPGYYGYT; v_call: TRBV5-6; j_call: TRBJ1-2
cdr3_aa: ASSLRHRVGEKLF; v_call: TRBV7-2; j_call: TRBJ1-4
cdr3_aa: ASRPPGTEEEKLF; v_call: TRBV13; j_call: TRBJ1-4
cdr3_aa: AYLSRQGMNTEAF; v_call: TRBV30; j_call: TRBJ1-1
cdr3_aa: ASSSSGQGWSDYGYT; v_call: TRBV13; j_call: TRBJ1-2
cdr3_aa: ASSLREGLAGGALQETQY; v_call: TRBV7-6; j_call: TRBJ2-5
cdr3_aa: ASSKGTGLF; v_call: TRBV5-1; j_call: TRBJ1-4
cdr3_aa: ASSPDLGLNQPQH; v_call: TRBV9; j_call: TRBJ1-5
cdr3_aa: ASSQDSGREGYT; v_call: TRBV4-2; j_call: TRBJ1-2
cdr3_aa: AWSPVGGNEQF; v_call: TRBV30; j_call: TRBJ2-1
cdr3_aa: ASGSPLH; v_call: TRBV9; j_call: TRBJ1-6
cdr3_aa: ASSQDAQFETQY; v_call: TRBV4-1; j_call: TRBJ2-5
cdr3_aa: ASSLGGRGTEAF; v_call: TRBV27; j_call: TRBJ1-1
cdr3_aa: ASRRDRQRYNSPLH; v_call: TRBV5-6; j_call: TRBJ1-6
cdr3_aa: ASGLGDQPQH; v_call: TRBV12-5; j_call: TRBJ1-5
cdr3_aa: AVRGQGNNEQF; v_call: TRBV5-6; j_call: TRBJ2-1
cdr3_aa: ASSLAGGETQY; v_call: TRBV5-5; j_call: TRBJ2-5
cdr3_aa: ASSPQGPNTEAF; v_call: TRBV6-5; j_call: TRBJ1-1
cdr3_aa: ASSPRTSSYNSPLH; v_call: TRBV27; j_call: TRBJ1-6
cdr3_aa: ASSTALNNGEQY; v_call: TRBV9; j_call: TRBJ2-7
cdr3_aa: ASSRDRGPGYNEQF; v_call: TRBV5-6; j_call: TRBJ2-1